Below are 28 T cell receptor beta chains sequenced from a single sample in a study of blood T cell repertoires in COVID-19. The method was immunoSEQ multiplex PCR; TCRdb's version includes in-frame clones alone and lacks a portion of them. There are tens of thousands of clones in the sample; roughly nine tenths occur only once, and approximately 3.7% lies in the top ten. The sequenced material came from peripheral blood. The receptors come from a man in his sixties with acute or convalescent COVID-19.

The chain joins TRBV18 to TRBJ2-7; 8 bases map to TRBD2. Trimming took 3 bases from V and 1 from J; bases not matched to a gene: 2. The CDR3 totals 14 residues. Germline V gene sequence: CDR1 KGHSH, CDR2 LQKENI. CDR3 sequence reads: CASSPLAGSYEQYV. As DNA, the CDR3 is TGTGCCAGCTCACCCCTAGCGGGTTCCTACGAGCAGTACGTC.

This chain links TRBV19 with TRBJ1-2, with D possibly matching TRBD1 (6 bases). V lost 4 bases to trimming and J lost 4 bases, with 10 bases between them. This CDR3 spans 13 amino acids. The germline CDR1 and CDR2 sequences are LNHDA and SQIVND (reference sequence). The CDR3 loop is CASSRDIAYGYTF. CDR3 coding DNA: TGTGCCAGTAGTAGGGACATCGCCTATGGCTACACCTTC.

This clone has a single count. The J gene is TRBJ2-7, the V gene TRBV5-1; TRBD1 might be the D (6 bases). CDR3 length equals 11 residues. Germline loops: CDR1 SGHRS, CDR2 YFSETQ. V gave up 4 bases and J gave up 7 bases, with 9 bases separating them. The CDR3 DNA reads TGCGCCAGCAGCGGGGGCCGGGAGCAGTACTTC. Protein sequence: CASSGGREQYF.

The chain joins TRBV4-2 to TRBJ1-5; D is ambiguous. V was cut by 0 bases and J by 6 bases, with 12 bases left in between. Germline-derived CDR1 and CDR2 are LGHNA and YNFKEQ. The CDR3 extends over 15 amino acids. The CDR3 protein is CASSQDLGSGQPQHF. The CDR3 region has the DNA TGTGCCAGCAGCCAAGATCTCGGCAGCGGTCAGCCCCAGCATTTT.

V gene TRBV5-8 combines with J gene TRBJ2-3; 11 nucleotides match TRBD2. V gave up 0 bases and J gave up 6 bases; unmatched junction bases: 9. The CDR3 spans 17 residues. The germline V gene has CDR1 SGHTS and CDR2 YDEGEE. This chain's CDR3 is CASSLERGLAGGDTQYF. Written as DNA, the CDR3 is TGTGCCAGCAGCTTGGAGCGTGGGCTAGCGGGAGGTGATACGCAGTATTTT.

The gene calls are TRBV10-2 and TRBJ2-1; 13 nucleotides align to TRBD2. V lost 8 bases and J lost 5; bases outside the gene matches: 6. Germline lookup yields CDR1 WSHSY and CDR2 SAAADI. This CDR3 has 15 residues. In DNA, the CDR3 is TGCGCCAGCTTAGCCGGGACTAGCGGGAACAATGAGCAGTTCTTC. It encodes CASLAGTSGNNEQFF.

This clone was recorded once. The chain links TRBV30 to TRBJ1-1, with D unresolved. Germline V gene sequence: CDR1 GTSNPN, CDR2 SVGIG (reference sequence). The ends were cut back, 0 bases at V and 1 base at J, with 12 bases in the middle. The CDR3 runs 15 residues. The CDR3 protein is CAWSVGWGANTEAFF. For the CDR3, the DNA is TGTGCCTGGAGTGTAGGTTGGGGAGCGAACACTGAAGCTTTCTTT.

This CDR3 is CASSQARGFYGYTF. CDR3 nucleotide sequence: TGTGCCAGCAGCCAAGCCAGGGGGTTCTATGGCTACACCTTC. This rearrangement joins TRBV14 to TRBJ1-2; 7 nucleotides agree with TRBD1. The CDR3 is 14 residues long. The germline CDR1 and CDR2 sequences are SGHDN and FVKESK. V was pared by 1 base and J by 4 bases, with 3 bases of the junction left unmatched. The full variable domain, with the rest looked up from reference TRBV14 and TRBJ1-2, is EAGVTQFPSHSVIEKGQTVTLRCDPISGHDNLYWYRRVMGKEIKFLLHFVKESKQDESGMPNNRFLAERTGGTYSTLKVQPAELEDSGVYFCASSQARGFYGYTFGSGTRLTVV.

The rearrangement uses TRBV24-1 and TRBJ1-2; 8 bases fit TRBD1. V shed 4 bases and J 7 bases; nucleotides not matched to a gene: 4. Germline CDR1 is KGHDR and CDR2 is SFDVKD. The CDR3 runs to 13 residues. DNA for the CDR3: TGTGCCACCAGTGAACAGGGGGTGAGTGGCTACACCTTC. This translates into CATSEQGVSGYTF.

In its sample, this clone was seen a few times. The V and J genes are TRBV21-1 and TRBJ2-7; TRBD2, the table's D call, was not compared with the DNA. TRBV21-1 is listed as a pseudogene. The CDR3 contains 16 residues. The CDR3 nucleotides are TGTGCCAGCAGCAAAGGCCTAGCTTCATTCTTCCACGAGCAGTACGTC. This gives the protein CASSKGLASFFHEQYV.

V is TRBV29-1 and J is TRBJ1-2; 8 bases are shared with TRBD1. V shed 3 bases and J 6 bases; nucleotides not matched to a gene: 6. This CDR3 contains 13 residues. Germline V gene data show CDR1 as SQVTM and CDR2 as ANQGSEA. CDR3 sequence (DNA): TGCAGCGTTGACGACAGGGGAGGGGATGGCTACACCTTC. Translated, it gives CSVDDRGGDGYTF. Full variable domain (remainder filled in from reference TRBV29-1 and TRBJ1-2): SAVISQKPSRDICQRGTSLTIQCQVDSQVTMMFWYRQQPGQSLTLIATANQGSEATYESGFVIDKFPISRPNLTFSTLTVSNMSPEDSSIYLCSVDDRGGDGYTFGSGTRLTVV.

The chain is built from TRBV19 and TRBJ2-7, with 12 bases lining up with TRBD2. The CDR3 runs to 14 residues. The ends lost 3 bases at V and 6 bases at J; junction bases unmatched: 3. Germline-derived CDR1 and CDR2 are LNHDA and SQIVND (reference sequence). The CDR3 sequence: CASSIGLAGTEQYF. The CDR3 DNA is TGTGCCAGTAGTATCGGACTAGCGGGAACCGAGCAGTACTTC.

CDR3 DNA: TGTGCCATCAGTCCCGATACTAGCAGTGCAAAGTATTTT. This sequence encodes CAISPDTSSAKYF. The genes are TRBV10-3 and TRBJ2-3, with a possible D match to TRBD2 (6 bases). Germline values: CDR1 ENHRY, CDR2 SYGVKD. The CDR3 length is 13 residues. Trimming took off 5 bases at V and 13 bases at J, with 19 bases between the two ends.

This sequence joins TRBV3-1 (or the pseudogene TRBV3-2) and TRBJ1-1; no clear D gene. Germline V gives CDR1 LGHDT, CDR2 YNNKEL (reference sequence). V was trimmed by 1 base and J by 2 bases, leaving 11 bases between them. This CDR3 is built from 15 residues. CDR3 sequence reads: CASSQGEQINTEAFF. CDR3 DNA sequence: TGTGCCAGCAGCCAAGGAGAACAGATAAACACTGAAGCTTTCTTT.

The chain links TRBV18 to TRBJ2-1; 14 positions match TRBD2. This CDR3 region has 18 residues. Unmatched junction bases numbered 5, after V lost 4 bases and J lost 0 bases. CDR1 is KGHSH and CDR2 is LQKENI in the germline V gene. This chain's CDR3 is CASSLLGTSGSSYNEQFF. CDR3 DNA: TGTGCCAGCTCACTTCTTGGGACTAGCGGGAGCTCCTACAATGAGCAGTTCTTC. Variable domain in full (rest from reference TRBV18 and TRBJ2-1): NAGVMQNPRHLVRRRGQEARLRCSPMKGHSHVYWYRQLPEEGLKFMVYLQKENIIDESGMPKERFSAEFPKEGPSILRIQQVVRGDSAAYFCASSLLGTSGSSYNEQFFGPGTRLTVL.

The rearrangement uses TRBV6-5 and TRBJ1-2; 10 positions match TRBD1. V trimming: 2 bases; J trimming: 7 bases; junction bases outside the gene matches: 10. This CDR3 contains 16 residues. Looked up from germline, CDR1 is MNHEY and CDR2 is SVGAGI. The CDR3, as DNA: TGTGCCAGCAGTTACAAAACCGGGACAGGGGTCGGTGGCTACACCTTC. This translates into CASSYKTGTGVGGYTF.

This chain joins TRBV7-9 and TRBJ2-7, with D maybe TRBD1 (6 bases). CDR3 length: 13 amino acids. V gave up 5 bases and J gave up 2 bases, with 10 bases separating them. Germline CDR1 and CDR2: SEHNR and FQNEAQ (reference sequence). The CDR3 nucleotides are TGTGCCAGCAGCACCGACAGGCCCTACGAGCAGTACTTC. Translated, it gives CASSTDRPYEQYF.

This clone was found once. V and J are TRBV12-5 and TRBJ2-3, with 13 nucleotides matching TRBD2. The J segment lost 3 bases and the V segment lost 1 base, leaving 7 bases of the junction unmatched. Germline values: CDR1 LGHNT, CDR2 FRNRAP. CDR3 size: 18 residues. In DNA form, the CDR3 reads TGTGCTAGTGGTTTGGACGCTGGACTAGCGGGAGTGACAGATACGCAGTATTTT. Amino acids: CASGLDAGLAGVTDTQYF.

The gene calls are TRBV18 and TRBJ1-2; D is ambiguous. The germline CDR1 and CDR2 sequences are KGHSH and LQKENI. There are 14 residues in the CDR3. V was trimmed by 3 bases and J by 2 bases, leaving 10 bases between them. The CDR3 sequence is CASSPPLRNYGYTF. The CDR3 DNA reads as TGTGCCAGCTCACCTCCCTTGCGGAACTATGGCTACACCTTC.

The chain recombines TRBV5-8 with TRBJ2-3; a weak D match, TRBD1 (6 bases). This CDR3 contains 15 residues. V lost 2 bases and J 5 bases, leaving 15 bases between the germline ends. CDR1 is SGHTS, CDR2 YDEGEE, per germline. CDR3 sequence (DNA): TGTGCCAGCAGCTTTCAGGGGATCGCAGGAGATACGCAGTATTTT. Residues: CASSFQGIAGDTQYF.

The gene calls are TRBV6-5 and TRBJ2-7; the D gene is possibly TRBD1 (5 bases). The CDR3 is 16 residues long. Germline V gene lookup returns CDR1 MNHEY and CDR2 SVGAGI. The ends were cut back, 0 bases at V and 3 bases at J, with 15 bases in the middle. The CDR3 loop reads CASSYSPTASNYEQYF. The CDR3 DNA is TGTGCCAGCAGTTACTCACCGACAGCCAGTAACTACGAGCAGTACTTC.

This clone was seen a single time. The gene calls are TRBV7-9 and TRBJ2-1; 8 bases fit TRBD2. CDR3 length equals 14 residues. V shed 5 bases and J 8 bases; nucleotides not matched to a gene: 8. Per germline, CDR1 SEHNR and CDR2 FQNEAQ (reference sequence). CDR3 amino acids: CASSPSGSQDEQFF. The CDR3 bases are TGTGCCAGCAGCCCGAGCGGGAGTCAGGATGAGCAGTTCTTC.

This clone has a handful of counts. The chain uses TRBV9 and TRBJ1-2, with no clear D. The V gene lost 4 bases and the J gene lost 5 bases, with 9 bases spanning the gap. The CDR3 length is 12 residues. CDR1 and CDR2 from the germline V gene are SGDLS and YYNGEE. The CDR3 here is CASSRPGYGYTF. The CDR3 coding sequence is TGTGCCAGCAGCCGGCCCGGGTATGGCTACACCTTC.

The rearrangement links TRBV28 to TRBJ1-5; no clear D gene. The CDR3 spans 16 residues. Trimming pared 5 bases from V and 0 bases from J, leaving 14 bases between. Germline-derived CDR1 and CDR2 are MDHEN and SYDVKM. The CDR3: CASSAAGSPSNQPQHF. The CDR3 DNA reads TGTGCCAGCAGTGCGGCGGGGAGTCCTAGCAATCAGCCCCAGCATTTT.

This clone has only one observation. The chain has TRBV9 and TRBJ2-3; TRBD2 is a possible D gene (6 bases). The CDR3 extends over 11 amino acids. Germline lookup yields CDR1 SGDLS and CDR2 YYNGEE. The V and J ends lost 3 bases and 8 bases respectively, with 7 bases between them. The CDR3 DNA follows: TGTGCCAGCAGCGCCGGGGGTACGCAGTATTTT. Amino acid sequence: CASSAGGTQYF.

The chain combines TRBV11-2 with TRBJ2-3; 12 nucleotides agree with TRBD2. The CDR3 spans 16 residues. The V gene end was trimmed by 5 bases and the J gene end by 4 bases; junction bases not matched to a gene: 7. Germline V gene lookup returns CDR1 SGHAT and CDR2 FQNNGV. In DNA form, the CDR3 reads TGTGCCAGCAGCCCACTAGCGGGAGGAAGTCCAGATACGCAGTATTTT. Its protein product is CASSPLAGGSPDTQYF.

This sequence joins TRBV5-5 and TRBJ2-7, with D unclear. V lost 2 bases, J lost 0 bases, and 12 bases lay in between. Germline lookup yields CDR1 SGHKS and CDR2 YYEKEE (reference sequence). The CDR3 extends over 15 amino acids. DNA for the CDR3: TGTGCCAGCAGCTTAGTTCCAGAAAGCTCCTACGAGCAGTACGTC. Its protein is CASSLVPESSYEQYV.

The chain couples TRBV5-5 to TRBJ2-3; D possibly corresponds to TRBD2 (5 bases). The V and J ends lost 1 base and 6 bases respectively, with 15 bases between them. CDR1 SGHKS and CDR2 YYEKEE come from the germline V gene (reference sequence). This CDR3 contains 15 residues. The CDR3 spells CASSLRWEPEDTQYF. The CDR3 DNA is TGTGCCAGCAGCTTGCGGTGGGAGCCGGAGGATACGCAGTATTTT.